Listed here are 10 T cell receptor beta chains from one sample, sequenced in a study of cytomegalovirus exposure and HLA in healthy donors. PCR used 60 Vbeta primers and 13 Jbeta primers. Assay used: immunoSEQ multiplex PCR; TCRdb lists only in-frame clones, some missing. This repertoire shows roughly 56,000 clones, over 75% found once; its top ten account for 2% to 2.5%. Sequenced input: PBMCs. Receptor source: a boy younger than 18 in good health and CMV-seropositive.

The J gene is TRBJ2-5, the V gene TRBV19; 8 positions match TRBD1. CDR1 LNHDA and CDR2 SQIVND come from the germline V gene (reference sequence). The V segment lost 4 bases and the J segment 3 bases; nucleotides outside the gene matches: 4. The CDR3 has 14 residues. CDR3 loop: CASSKGQGKETQYF. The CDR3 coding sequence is TGTGCCAGTAGTAAAGGACAGGGTAAAGAGACCCAGTACTTC.

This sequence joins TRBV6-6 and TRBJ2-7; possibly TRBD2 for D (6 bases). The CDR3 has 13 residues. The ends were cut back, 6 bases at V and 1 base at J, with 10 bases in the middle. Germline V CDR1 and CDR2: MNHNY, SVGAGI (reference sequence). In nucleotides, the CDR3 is TGTGCCAGCAGGGGACTGGAGTCCTACGAGCAGTACTTC. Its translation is CASRGLESYEQYF.

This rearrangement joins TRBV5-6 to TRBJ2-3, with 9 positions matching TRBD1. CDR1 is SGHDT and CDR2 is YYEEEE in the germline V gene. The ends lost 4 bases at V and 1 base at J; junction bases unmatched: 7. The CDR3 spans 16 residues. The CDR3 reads CASSHTGGSGTDTQYF. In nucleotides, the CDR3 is TGTGCCAGCAGCCACACAGGGGGCAGTGGCACAGATACGCAGTATTTT.

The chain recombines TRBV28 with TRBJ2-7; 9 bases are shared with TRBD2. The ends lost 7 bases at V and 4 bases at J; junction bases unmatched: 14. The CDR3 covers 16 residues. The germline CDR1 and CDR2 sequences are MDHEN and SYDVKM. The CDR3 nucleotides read TGTGCCAGCACTTCCCCGAGGCCAGCGGGGGGATACGAGCAGTACTTC. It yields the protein CASTSPRPAGGYEQYF. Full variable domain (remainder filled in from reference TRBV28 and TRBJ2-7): DVKVTQSSRYLVKRTGEKVFLECVQDMDHENMFWYRQDPGLGLRLIYFSYDVKMKEKGDIPEGYSVSREKKERFSLILESASTNQTSMYLCASTSPRPAGGYEQYFGPGTRLTVT.

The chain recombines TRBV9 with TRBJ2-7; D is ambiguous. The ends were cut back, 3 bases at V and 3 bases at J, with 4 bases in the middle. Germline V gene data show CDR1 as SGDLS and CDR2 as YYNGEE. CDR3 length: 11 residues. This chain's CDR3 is CASSGLYEQYF. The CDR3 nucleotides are TGTGCCAGCAGCGGGCTCTACGAGCAGTACTTC.

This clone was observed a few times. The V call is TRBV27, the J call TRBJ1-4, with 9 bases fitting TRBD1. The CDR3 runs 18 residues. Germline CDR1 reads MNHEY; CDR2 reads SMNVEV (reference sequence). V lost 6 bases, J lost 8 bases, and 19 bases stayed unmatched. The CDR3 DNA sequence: TGTGCCAGCAGGGGATGGGGACAGGGTCAGGAGGGGGGCGAAAAACTGTTTTTT. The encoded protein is CASRGWGQGQEGGEKLFF.

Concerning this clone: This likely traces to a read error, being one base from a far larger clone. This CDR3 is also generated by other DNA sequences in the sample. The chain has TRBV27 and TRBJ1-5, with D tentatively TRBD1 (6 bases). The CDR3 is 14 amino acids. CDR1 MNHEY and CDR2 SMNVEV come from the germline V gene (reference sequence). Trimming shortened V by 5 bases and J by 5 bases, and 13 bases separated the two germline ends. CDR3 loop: CASSPTTGYQPQHF. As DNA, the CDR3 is TGTGCCAGCAGTCCAACAACAGGGTATCAGCCCCAGCATTTT.

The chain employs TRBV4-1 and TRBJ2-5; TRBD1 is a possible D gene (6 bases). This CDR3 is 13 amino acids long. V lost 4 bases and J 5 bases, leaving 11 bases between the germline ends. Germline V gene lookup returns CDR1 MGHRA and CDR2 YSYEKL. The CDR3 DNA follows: TGCGCCAGCAGCCCTCAAGGGGGTGAGACCCAGTACTTC. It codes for CASSPQGGETQYF.

Here the CDR3 DNA reads TGCGCCAGCAGCCAAGACAACGAGCAGTACTTC. Its protein product is CASSQDNEQYF. The rearrangement joins TRBV4-1 to TRBJ2-7, with D unresolved. The V end was cut by 0 bases, the J end by 5 bases, with 2 bases between. The CDR3 totals 11 residues. The germline CDR1 and CDR2 sequences are MGHRA and YSYEKL.

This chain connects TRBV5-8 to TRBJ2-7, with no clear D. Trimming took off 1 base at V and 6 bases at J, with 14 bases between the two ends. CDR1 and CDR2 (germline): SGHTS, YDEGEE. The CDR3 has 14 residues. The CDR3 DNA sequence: TGTGCCAGCAGCTTGAGCCACAGCCTTTCCGAGCAGTACTTC. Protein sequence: CASSLSHSLSEQYF.